This T cell receptor (beta chain) was recovered during a study of chemoradiotherapy in HPV16-positive cancers (dated by TCRdb to between 2021 and 2022). About the study as a whole: Candidate HPV-specific T-cell clones and common TCR motifs were defined by functional T-cell assays performed on cells from two HPV16-positive patients. Whether T-cell immunity against the HPV oncoproteins E6 and E7 changes during chemoradiotherapy and whether survival is affected by this immunity were examined in the study. The candidate HPV-specific TCRs and motifs were subsequently tracked in TCR repertoires obtained from approximately 91 patients with HPV-related cancers. On the study overall, not on this receptor specifically: Expansion of candidate HPV-specific clones and E7-related TCR motifs was observed in the tumor microenvironment during treatment, whereas no such expansion was observed for non-HPV-specific T cells. The functional definition of HPV-specific T cells was derived from only two HPV16-positive patients, and the survival association was reported for HPV16-positive patients. In HPV16-positive patients, expansion of HPV-responsive T cells during chemoradiotherapy was found to be associated with improved recurrence-free survival.

Library construction relied on the immunoSEQ multiplex PCR assay. Imported from immuneACCESS, the table was reduced by TCRdb to in-frame sequences with V and J called. These copies leave out some clones; in studies compared against another copy, an unresolved V gene accounts for under half, and the cause of the remainder is not known. Recorded for this sample are roughly 2,500 clones; 60% to 85% of them occurred a single time. Jointly, the top ten make up about 25% of the sample. Because repertoires were sampled repeatedly during chemoradiotherapy, clonal expansion in the tumor microenvironment could be followed. Worth noting for this clone: The target of this receptor is not known. Base-call qualities are not available, and no considerably larger clone is one nucleotide away.

This clonotype originated in a human donor with HPV-associated anogenital cancer. The sequencing used tumor tissue, collected from a patient who underwent chemoradiotherapy.

The CDR3: CASSLGQGGISGANVLTF. The DNA sequence follows: TGTGCCAGCAGCCTTGGACAGGGGGGGATCTCTGGGGCCAACGTCCTGACTTTC. The rearrangement joined TRBV4-2 to TRBJ2-6; 10 bases in between match TRBD1. Reading from cysteine to phenylalanine, the CDR3 counts 18 amino acids. Of all the DNA, just the CDR3 is kept, 54 bases in frame from base 1. Based on the germline V gene, the CDR1 and CDR2 sequences are LGHNA and YNFKEQ. Trimming removed 4 bases from V and 0 bases from J; the gene matches leave 6 bases unexplained.